This T cell receptor (beta chain) was sequenced for a study of identifying expanded T cells in peripheral blood. Healthy donors had no documented immune events, such as infections, while sampled. Trimming took off 2 bases at V and 4 bases at J, with 8 bases between the two ends. The CDR3 length is 13 residues. CDR1 and CDR2 from the germline V gene are LGHNT and FRNRAP. Points from the study as a whole: Approximately 1.1 clones differed between technical replicates, versus around 15 and 19 over time. Two-week clone count variance significantly increased as total template count grew.

Comment on this clone: Its antigen is unidentified.

The table came from immunoSEQ multiplex PCR; TCRdb's copy has only in-frame clones and leaves some out. The sample holds 60,000 to 65,000 clones, about four fifths seen once. The V and J genes are TRBV12-5 and TRBJ1-1; D not certain. The specimen sequenced was blood. The TCR was taken from a person between 18 and 69 years old in good health. CDR3 protein: CASGLWGGTEAFF. The CDR3, as DNA: TGTGCTAGTGGTTTGTGGGGAGGCACTGAAGCTTTCTTT.